Listed below are T cell receptor beta chains from one sample, sequenced in a study of graft-versus-host responses after intestinal transplantation. TCRdb keeps only in-frame clones here, not all; method: immunoSEQ multiplex PCR. The sample holds some 66,000 clones, around nine tenths seen once. The specimen was ileum tissue, collected roughly 54 weeks after transplant. These receptors were obtained from a human patient who received an intestinal transplant, so some T cells may come from the graft donor. Both conserved end residues are part of each CDR3. The order of the fields is V gene, D gene, clone size, CDR3 length, J gene, CDR3 DNA, CDR3 protein. D genes are given only for firm matches. Clone size is not always given. Where it is, it says once, few, many or a class for expanded clones.

TRBV6-6	-	-	13	TRBJ1-4	TGTGCCAGCAGCAGAATTCTGAATGAAAAACTGTTTTTT	CASSRILNEKLFF
TRBV4-1	-	-	11	TRBJ1-4	TGCGCCAGCAGAGGTGATGAAAAACTGTTTTTT	CASRGDEKLFF
TRBV5-5	-	once	13	TRBJ1-2	TGTGCCAGCAGCGTCGAGCCCAACTATGGCTACACCTTC	CASSVEPNYGYTF
TRBV21-1	-	-	13	TRBJ1-1	TGTGCCAGCAGCAAAAACAGGGTCACTGAAGCTTTCTTT	CASSKNRVTEAFF
TRBV29-1	TRBD2	once	16	TRBJ2-3	TGCAGCGTTGACATGGCGGCTAGCGGGAGCACAGATACGCAGTATTTT	CSVDMAASGSTDTQYF
TRBV7-9	TRBD1	-	16	TRBJ1-4	TGTGCCAGCAGCCCTGGACAGGCGATAACTAATGAAAAACTGTTTTTT	CASSPGQAITNEKLFF
TRBV2	TRBD2	-	16	TRBJ2-3	TGTGCCAGCAGTGAGACTAGCGGCCCTAGCACAGATACGCAGTATTTT	CASSETSGPSTDTQYF
TRBV5-1	-	-	11	TRBJ1-1	TGCGCCAGCAGCGGGGGGACTGAAGCTTTCTTT	CASSGGTEAFF
TRBV6-5	TRBD1	-	15	TRBJ1-2	TGTGCCAGCAGCCTACACGTACCAGGGGGCTCTGGCTACACCTTC	CASSLHVPGGSGYTF
TRBV28	-	-	15	TRBJ2-3	TGTGCCAGCAGTTTAGGAGCCTTTGGGTCAGATACGCAGTATTTT	CASSLGAFGSDTQYF
TRBV4-2	-	-	15	TRBJ2-7	TGTGCCAGCAGCCTAGCGGCACAGGGGCCGGGCGAGCAGTACTTC	CASSLAAQGPGEQYF
TRBV4-1	TRBD2	-	17	TRBJ2-7	TGCGCCAGCAGCCAAGAATGGGGACTAGCGGAGTCCTACGAGCAGTACTTC	CASSQEWGLAESYEQYF
TRBV12-2	-	-	14	TRBJ2-7	TGTGCAAGTCGCTTAGCGAAACACTCCTACGAGCAGTACTTC	CASRLAKHSYEQYF
TRBV2	TRBD1	-	15	TRBJ1-6	TGTGCCAGCAGTGCCCCGGGACAGGGGTACTCACCCCTCCACTTT	CASSAPGQGYSPLHF
TRBV20-1	-	-	11	TRBJ1-1	TGCAGTGCTAGAGTGGACACTGAAGCTTTCTTT	CSARVDTEAFF
TRBV6-1	TRBD1	-	14	TRBJ1-2	TGTGCCAGCAGTGATGGGACAGCAAACTATGGCTACACCTTC	CASSDGTANYGYTF
TRBV2	-	-	13	TRBJ1-5	TGTGCCAGCAGTGGAAGATGGAATCAGCCCCAGCATTTT	CASSGRWNQPQHF
TRBV5-1	TRBD2	many	15	TRBJ2-1	TGCGCCAGCAGGCCTAGCGGGGGGGATTACAATGAGCAGTTCTTC	CASRPSGGDYNEQFF
TRBV7-3	-	-	15	TRBJ2-6	TGTGCCAGCAGCTCGACTCACTCTGGGGCCAACGTCCTGACTTTC	CASSSTHSGANVLTF
TRBV6-6	-	-	14	TRBJ2-7	TGTGCCAGCAGCGACACAGGGAAGGACTACGAGCAGTACTTC	CASSDTGKDYEQYF
TRBV28	TRBD1	-	15	TRBJ2-5	TGTGCCAGCAGTTTGGGGACAGACATCCAAGAGACCCAGTACTTC	CASSLGTDIQETQYF
TRBV7-2	-	-	16	TRBJ1-4	TGTGCCAGCAGCTTAGGCGGGGGGGGAACTAATGAAAAACTGTTTTTT	CASSLGGGGTNEKLFF